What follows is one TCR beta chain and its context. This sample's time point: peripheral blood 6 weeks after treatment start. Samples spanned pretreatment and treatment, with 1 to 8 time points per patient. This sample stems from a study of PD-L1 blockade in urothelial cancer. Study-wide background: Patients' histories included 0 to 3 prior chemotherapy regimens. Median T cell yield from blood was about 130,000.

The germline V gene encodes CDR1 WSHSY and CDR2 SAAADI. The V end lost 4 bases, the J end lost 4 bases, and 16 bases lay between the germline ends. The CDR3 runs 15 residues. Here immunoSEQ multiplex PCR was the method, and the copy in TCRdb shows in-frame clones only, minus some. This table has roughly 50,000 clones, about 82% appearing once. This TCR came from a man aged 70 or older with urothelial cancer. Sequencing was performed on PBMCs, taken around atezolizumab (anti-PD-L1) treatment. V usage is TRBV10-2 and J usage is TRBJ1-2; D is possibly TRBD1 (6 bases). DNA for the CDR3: TGCGCCAGCAGTGGGGAGGGACAACAATTCTATGGCTACACCTTC. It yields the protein CASSGEGQQFYGYTF.